This T cell receptor (beta chain) emerged from a study of a mutant IDH1 vaccine in newly diagnosed glioma. Study information: Vaccinations, eight in total, occurred in weeks 1, 3, 5, 7, 11, 15, 19, 23. Most patients had received both radiotherapy and temozolomide, the prior options being radiotherapy, temozolomide, or both.

Only in-frame clones appear in the TCRdb table, and some are missing; sequencing was by immunoSEQ multiplex PCR. The table includes 75,000 to 80,000 clones, 90% to 95% detected once. About this clone: The target antigen is unknown.

Time point: week 5, during vaccination. Doses of 300 ug of mutant IDH1 20-mer peptide were given with topical imiquimod. The donor cohort comprised cases of new WHO grade 3 or 4 IDH1-mutant, ATRX-lost astrocytoma. Trimming removed 5 bases at V and 4 bases at J, with 16 bases between. Germline-derived CDR1 and CDR2 are MNHEY and SVGAGI. There are 15 residues in the CDR3. V usage is TRBV6-5 and J usage is TRBJ2-3, with D perhaps matching TRBD1 or TRBD2 (6 bases each). The sequence derives from a woman aged 45-59 years with glioma. The input for sequencing was PBMCs, taken from a glioma patient whose treatment included an IDH1 peptide vaccine. The CDR3 nucleotides are TGTGCCAGCAGTCAAGGGGGGTCGTTGGCAGATACGCAGTATTTT. It specifies CASSQGGSLADTQYF.